The rows below give T cell receptor beta chains drawn from one sample of a study of OX40 agonist ivuxolimab in advanced cancers. Generated by immunoSEQ multiplex PCR, the TCRdb table keeps only in-frame clones and is missing some. The sample shows tens of thousands of clones, roughly 90% of them seen only once. Source: CD4+ or CD8+ T cells sorted from blood, taken in a trial of the OX40 agonist ivuxolimab. The receptors derive from an adult with an advanced solid tumor such as melanoma, head and neck, liver or kidney cancer. Both conserved end residues are part of each CDR3. A D gene is named only where the DNA matches it firmly. Size is stated for part of the rows, as once, few or many counts, or as a class when the clone is expanded.

cdr3_nt cdr3_aa j_call d_call v_call clone_size
TGCGCCAGCAGCTTGGACGGGACTAGCGGGAGAAGGACAGATACGCAGTATTTT CASSLDGTSGRRTDTQYF TRBJ2-3 TRBD2 TRBV5-1 -
TGTGCCAGCAGCTTAGTTCGGGGAGTGAACACTGAAGCTTTCTTT CASSLVRGVNTEAFF TRBJ1-1 - TRBV7-9 -
TGTGCCAGCAGCGCTACGAAGCAAGTCACCTTC CASSATKQVTF TRBJ1-2 - TRBV11-2 -
TGTGCCACCACACGTGGGTCCAGCGGGAGACCCGGGGAGCTGTTTTTT CATTRGSSGRPGELFF TRBJ2-2 TRBD2 TRBV9 -
TGCGCCAGCAGCCAGAGCCCAGGTGATAGATACGAGCAGTACTTC CASSQSPGDRYEQYF TRBJ2-7 - TRBV4-1 few
TGTGCCAGCAGCCCCGGGGGAGCCAAAAACATTCAGTACTTC CASSPGGAKNIQYF TRBJ2-4 - TRBV5-4 -
TGTGCCACCAGCAGAAGACAGTTGAACACTGAAGCTTTCTTT CATSRRQLNTEAFF TRBJ1-1 - TRBV15 -
TGCGCCAGCAGCTTGGCAAACTCCTACAATGAGCAGTTCTTC CASSLANSYNEQFF TRBJ2-1 - TRBV5-1 -
TGCGCCAGCAGCCCTGGTTCGGGGAATAGAGAAAAACTGTTTTTT CASSPGSGNREKLFF TRBJ1-4 - TRBV4-1 once
TGTGCCAGCAGTGCTCCGGGACGATCGTACCAAGAGACCCAGTACTTC CASSAPGRSYQETQYF TRBJ2-5 - TRBV28 -
TGTGCCAGTAGCCTGGAGGACTCTGGAAACACCATATATTTT CASSLEDSGNTIYF TRBJ1-3 - TRBV19 -
TGTGCCAGCAGCCTACCCTGGGGCGACGAGCAGTACTTC CASSLPWGDEQYF TRBJ2-7 - TRBV9 -
TGTGCCAGCTCGGTGACAGAGAACACTGAAGCTTTCTTT CASSVTENTEAFF TRBJ1-1 - TRBV18 -
TGTGCCAGTAGTATAGGGATTGGCTACACCTTC CASSIGIGYTF TRBJ1-2 - TRBV19 -
TGTGCCAGCAGCGTAAGCCAGGGGAACACAGATACGCAGTATTTT CASSVSQGNTDTQYF TRBJ2-3 - TRBV9 -
TGTGCCAGCAGTTTCAGCAGGGAGAATCCCCAGCATTTT CASSFSRENPQHF TRBJ1-5 - TRBV27 once
TGTGCCAGCAGAGTCCAGATTCGAACCGGCGAGCAGTACTTC CASRVQIRTGEQYF TRBJ2-7 - TRBV2 once
TGTGCCAGCAGGGCCGGGCAGGCCAACTCTGGAAACACCATATATTTT CASRAGQANSGNTIYF TRBJ1-3 - TRBV2 -
TGCGCCAGCAGTGACTCTCGACAGGTCCAAGAGACCCAGTACTTC CASSDSRQVQETQYF TRBJ2-5 - TRBV10-1 -
TGTGCCAGCAGCTTGGGTCGAGACGGAGTTGGGTACTTC CASSLGRDGVGYF TRBJ2-4 - TRBV5-5 -
TGTGCCAGCAGTCCTACGACAGGGGGAAGATCCTACGAGCAGTACTTC CASSPTTGGRSYEQYF TRBJ2-7 TRBD1 TRBV6-4 -
TGTGCCAGCAGCCGGGACAGTGCCCCCTACGAGCAGTACTTC CASSRDSAPYEQYF TRBJ2-7 TRBD1 TRBV6-5 -
TGTGCCAGCAGATCGACAGGGGGCCAAGAGACCCAGTACTTC CASRSTGGQETQYF TRBJ2-5 TRBD1 TRBV6-6 once
TGCGCCAGCAGCTGGGGACGGGGGGCCGGTCACAATGAGCAGTTCTTC CASSWGRGAGHNEQFF TRBJ2-1 - TRBV5-1 -
TGTGCCAGCACCCCGGGGGGAGGGCGAAAAGATGAGCAGTTCTTC CASTPGGGRKDEQFF TRBJ2-1 TRBD2 TRBV7-9 -
TGTGCCAGCAGTATAGGGTGGGAGCAGTACTTC CASSIGWEQYF TRBJ2-7 - TRBV27 -
TGTGCCAGCAGTTCTCCGGGGAGGGACTACACCTTC CASSSPGRDYTF TRBJ1-2 - TRBV6-1 -
TGTGCCAGCAGTCCTCATGGGACAGGGGCCTACGAGCAGTACTTC CASSPHGTGAYEQYF TRBJ2-7 TRBD1 TRBV6-1 -
TGTGCCAGCAGCGCTGGGGGCTCACTCTCCTACGAGCAGTACTTC CASSAGGSLSYEQYF TRBJ2-7 - TRBV7-2 once
TGTGCCAGCAGAAACACAGGGGGGTTGTCCGGGGAGCTGTTTTTT CASRNTGGLSGELFF TRBJ2-2 TRBD1 TRBV6-5 once
TGTGCCAGCAGCTTAGAACAAAATCAGCCCCAGCATTTT CASSLEQNQPQHF TRBJ1-5 - TRBV11-2 few
TGTGCCAGCAGTTGGCGAGTCGGGTCCGACTATGGCTACACCTTC CASSWRVGSDYGYTF TRBJ1-2 - TRBV28 -
TGTGCCAGCAGTTCCCCTGCCCGTGGAAGAGGCTACACCTTC CASSSPARGRGYTF TRBJ1-2 - TRBV27 -
TGCGCCAGCAGCTTGGATGGCCTTCGGGAAAAACTGTTTTTT CASSLDGLREKLFF TRBJ1-4 - TRBV5-1 once
TGCGCCAGCAGCTTGGGGCAGCGGGGCACTGAAGCTTTCTTT CASSLGQRGTEAFF TRBJ1-1 - TRBV5-1 -
TGTGCCAGCTCACGACAGGAGCAGGGAGGCGAAAAACTGTTTTTT CASSRQEQGGEKLFF TRBJ1-4 - TRBV18 -
TGTGCCAGCAGCGTAGGAGCGGGGAACACCGGGGAGCTGTTTTTT CASSVGAGNTGELFF TRBJ2-2 - TRBV9 once
TGTGCCAGCAGTTTTTCCGGGGACGGGTCGAATCAGCCCCAGCATTTT CASSFSGDGSNQPQHF TRBJ1-5 - TRBV5-4 -